This T cell receptor beta chain originates from a study of PD-L1 blockade in urothelial cancer. TCRdb's copy holds only in-frame clones and misses some; the assay was immunoSEQ multiplex PCR. The data contain more than 45,000 clones, around 85% of them seen just once; the ten biggest clones take up roughly 17%. Trimming took off 2 bases at V and 2 bases at J, with 7 bases between the two ends. CDR1 and CDR2 (germline): SGHRS, YFSETQ. This CDR3 has 13 residues. This clonotype originated in a man aged 55 to 69 with urothelial cancer. The chain carries TRBV5-1 and TRBJ1-2, with D uncertain. The sample was PBMCs, taken around atezolizumab (anti-PD-L1) treatment. CDR3 amino acids: CASSFEPNYGYTF. The CDR3 region has the DNA TGCGCCAGCAGCTTCGAGCCAAACTATGGCTACACCTTC.